One and the same sample provided the 28 T cell receptor beta chains below, sequenced in a study of blood T cell repertoires in COVID-19. The data were produced by immunoSEQ multiplex PCR, yet TCRdb's version contains in-frame clones alone and is incomplete. The sample lists about 280,000 clones, 89% occurring once. What was sequenced was PBMCs or T cells enriched from blood (not recorded which). These receptors originate from an older woman who had recovered from COVID-19.

The chain is built from TRBV6-1 and TRBJ1-4; D unclear. Germline CDR1 MNHNS, CDR2 SASEGT. The CDR3 covers 16 residues. Trimming took off 2 bases at V and 2 bases at J, with 12 bases between the two ends. CDR3 loop: CASSESYYWTNEKLFF. As DNA, the CDR3 is TGTGCCAGCAGTGAATCCTATTATTGGACTAATGAAAAACTGTTTTTT.

This chain links TRBV18 with TRBJ1-4, with D unclear. V gave up 4 bases and J gave up 6 bases, with 12 bases separating them. CDR1 is KGHSH and CDR2 is LQKENI in the germline V gene. The length of the CDR3 is 14 residues. CDR3 loop: CASSLTVRDEKLFF. CDR3 bases: TGTGCCAGCTCACTCACAGTGAGGGATGAAAAACTGTTTTTT.

Only a few counts were recorded for this clone. CDR3 DNA sequence: TGCGCCAGCAGCTTGGTTCCCCCCTCTAGCGGGAGAACCCACGAGCAGTACTTC. As protein: CASSLVPPSSGRTHEQYF. J is TRBJ2-7 and V is TRBV5-1; 10 nucleotides agree with TRBD2. The CDR3 length is 18 residues. The junction had 14 bases not matched to a gene; V was cut back by 0 bases and J by 5 bases. CDR1 is SGHRS and CDR2 is YFSETQ in the germline V gene.

The CDR3 DNA is TGTGCCACCAGCGGGACTAGCCGATACAATGAGCAGTTCTTC. Protein product: CATSGTSRYNEQFF. The V gene is TRBV24-1, the J gene TRBJ2-1, with 9 bases matching TRBD2. Germline-derived CDR1 and CDR2 are KGHDR and SFDVKD. The junction had 4 bases not matched to a gene; V was cut back by 7 bases and J by 4 bases. The CDR3 totals 14 residues.

The rearrangement links TRBV2 to TRBJ2-1, with 10 bases matching TRBD2. The CDR3 covers 14 residues. In germline, CDR1 is SNHLY, CDR2 FYNNEI. The junction had 9 bases not matched to a gene; V was cut back by 11 bases and J by 5 bases. CDR3 residues: CAGGLAGGHNEQFF. As DNA, the CDR3 is TGTGCCGGGGGATTAGCGGGAGGACACAATGAGCAGTTCTTC.

In regard to this clone: Other DNA sequences from this sample encode an identical CDR3 as well. V usage is TRBV19 and J usage is TRBJ1-6; D perhaps matches TRBD1 (6 bases). The germline V and J ends were trimmed by 3 bases and 10 bases, with 10 bases remaining between them. The CDR3 consists of 13 residues. Per germline, CDR1 LNHDA and CDR2 SQIVND (reference sequence). CDR3 bases: TGTGCCAGTAGTATTGGGGGCCGATCACCCCTCCACTTT. Its translation: CASSIGGRSPLHF.

The V and J genes are TRBV29-1 and TRBJ2-7; 8 bases are a match to TRBD2. Germline V gives CDR1 SQVTM, CDR2 ANQGSEA. J lost 3 bases, V lost 5 bases, and 15 bases had no gene match. The CDR3 has 16 residues. The CDR3 is CSVSASGGSGGYEQYF. DNA of the CDR3: TGCAGCGTTTCGGCTAGCGGCGGGAGCGGGGGCTACGAGCAGTACTTC.

The chain employs TRBV11-3 and TRBJ1-1; no definite D call. Germline assignment: CDR1 SGHNT and CDR2 YENEEA. This CDR3 is 13 amino acids long. The V end was cut by 5 bases, the J end by 0 bases, with 7 bases between. This CDR3 reads CASSPNMNTEAFF. DNA of the CDR3: TGTGCCAGCAGCCCGAACATGAACACTGAAGCTTTCTTT.

The rearrangement links TRBV18 to TRBJ2-1, with D maybe TRBD1 (5 bases). CDR1 and CDR2 (germline): KGHSH, LQKENI. This CDR3 has 15 amino acids. V lost 3 bases and J 6 bases, leaving 15 bases between the germline ends. The CDR3 coding sequence is TGTGCCAGCTCACCGGGGCTATTCCTCGGCAATGAGCAGTTCTTC. Protein product: CASSPGLFLGNEQFF.

V and J are TRBV5-1 and TRBJ2-5; 11 bases line up with TRBD2. Unmatched junction bases numbered 19, after V lost 4 bases and J lost 2 bases. This CDR3 has 20 amino acids. Germline CDR1 and CDR2: SGHRS and YFSETQ. The CDR3 loop reads CASSAGVLSLAGGRQETQYF. The CDR3 DNA is TGCGCCAGCAGCGCGGGTGTGTTATCGCTAGCGGGAGGTAGACAAGAGACCCAGTACTTC.

This clone was detected a few times. At the DNA level, this CDR3 is encoded by other sequences in the same sample as well. The chain combines TRBV18 with TRBJ1-5, with no clear D. From germline, CDR1 is KGHSH and CDR2 LQKENI. This CDR3 contains 13 residues. V was trimmed by 2 bases and J by 4 bases, leaving 6 bases between them. The CDR3 protein is CASSPGENQPQHF. The CDR3 region has the DNA TGTGCCAGCTCACCAGGGGAGAATCAGCCCCAGCATTTT.

The CDR3 here is CASRTGTGTFNSNQPQHF. For the CDR3, the DNA is TGTGCCAGTAGAACCGGGACAGGAACGTTCAATAGCAATCAGCCCCAGCATTTT. The chain couples TRBV11-2 to TRBJ1-5; 8 nucleotides agree with TRBD1. The CDR3 runs to 18 residues. The J segment lost 0 bases and the V segment lost 9 bases, leaving 16 bases of the junction unmatched. The germline gives CDR1 SGHAT, CDR2 FQNNGV.

The rearrangement uses TRBV11-2 and TRBJ2-1; D is undetermined. With 5 bases removed from V and 9 bases from J, the gap between germline ends came to 17 bases. The CDR3 has 14 residues. The germline gives CDR1 SGHAT, CDR2 FQNNGV. CDR3 in amino acids: CASSVLDWSGEQFF. The CDR3 DNA is TGTGCCAGCAGCGTCCTAGATTGGTCTGGTGAGCAGTTCTTC.

V usage is TRBV6-5 and J usage is TRBJ2-1, with D tentatively TRBD2 (7 bases). The CDR3 is 15 residues long. V lost 11 bases, J lost 9 bases, and 26 bases lay in between. CDR1 MNHEY and CDR2 SVGAGI come from the germline V gene. Here the CDR3 reads CAEALGRGRGGEQFF. The CDR3 DNA follows: TGTGCCGAGGCGTTGGGCCGCGGTAGGGGGGGTGAGCAGTTCTTC.

The J gene is TRBJ1-5, the V gene TRBV27; 8 bases match TRBD1. CDR1 is MNHEY and CDR2 is SMNVEV in the germline V gene (reference sequence). Trimming removed 3 bases from V and 5 bases from J; junction bases left unmatched: 6. The CDR3 length is 15 residues. The CDR3 loop reads CASSLLQGDDQPQHF. In DNA form, the CDR3 reads TGTGCCAGCAGTTTGTTACAGGGGGACGATCAGCCCCAGCATTTT.

V and J are TRBV6-5 and TRBJ1-1; D might be TRBD1 (6 bases). The length of the CDR3 is 13 residues. Trimming stripped 6 bases from V and 4 bases from J, with 12 bases between. The germline V gene encodes CDR1 MNHEY and CDR2 SVGAGI. CDR3 protein: CASRGARATEAFF. CDR3 coding DNA: TGTGCCAGCAGGGGGGCGAGGGCCACTGAAGCTTTCTTT.

The gene calls are TRBV7-9 and TRBJ1-2; 10 bases line up with TRBD1. CDR1 and CDR2 (germline): SEHNR, FQNEAQ (reference sequence). The CDR3 loop spans 15 amino acids. V lost 11 bases and J lost 4; bases outside the gene matches: 13. The CDR3 nucleotides read TGTGCCGTTTCCATGGGACAGGGGACCTTCTATGGCTACACCTTC. It is translated as CAVSMGQGTFYGYTF.

The genes are TRBV9 and TRBJ2-1; 9 bases agree with TRBD2. CDR3 length: 15 residues. With 3 bases clipped from V and 3 bases from J, the junction kept 4 bases outside the gene matches. Germline lookup yields CDR1 SGDLS and CDR2 YYNGEE. CDR3 amino acids: CASSATSGVYNEQFF. The CDR3 DNA reads TGTGCCAGCAGCGCGACTAGCGGAGTCTACAATGAGCAGTTCTTC.

In DNA, the CDR3 is TGTGCCAGTAGTAGGGTGGGACAAGGCACAGATACGCAGTATTTT. Translating gives CASSRVGQGTDTQYF. The chain joins TRBV19 to TRBJ2-3, with a possible D match to TRBD1 (6 bases). The CDR3 sequence is 15 residues long. V dropped 4 bases and J dropped 1 base, with 12 bases sitting between them. Germline values: CDR1 LNHDA, CDR2 SQIVND (reference sequence).

The chain employs TRBV5-6 and TRBJ2-7, with D maybe TRBD1 (5 bases). Trimming cost V 0 bases and J 3 bases, with 10 bases left between them. The CDR3 totals 14 residues. The germline V gene encodes CDR1 SGHDT and CDR2 YYEEEE. The CDR3 region has the DNA TGTGCCAGCAGCTTGGGCCAGGGCCTCTACGAGCAGTACTTC. This encodes CASSLGQGLYEQYF.

The chain has TRBV9 and TRBJ1-2; 10 nucleotides match TRBD1. Germline CDR1 SGDLS, CDR2 YYNGEE. The CDR3 runs 14 residues. V shed 4 bases and J 8 bases; nucleotides not matched to a gene: 8. CDR3 in DNA: TGTGCCAGCAGCCTGCGGACAGGGGGGGAGGGCTACACCTTC. Protein product: CASSLRTGGEGYTF.

The chain couples TRBV2 to TRBJ2-1; possibly TRBD1 for D (5 bases). The CDR3 runs 13 residues. Germline V gene lookup returns CDR1 SNHLY and CDR2 FYNNEI. V was cut by 7 bases and J by 9 bases, with 16 bases left in between. CDR3 nucleotide sequence: TGTGCCAGCACGCCTGGACAACCCAGTGAGCAGTTCTTC. It encodes CASTPGQPSEQFF.

The chain recombines TRBV9 with TRBJ1-4, with D possibly matching TRBD1 (5 bases). This CDR3 is 14 amino acids long. Trimming stripped 0 bases from V and 10 bases from J, with 13 bases between. Germline V gene data show CDR1 as SGDLS and CDR2 as YYNGEE. The CDR3 here is CASSVGGVAGKLFF. As DNA, the CDR3 is TGTGCCAGCAGCGTAGGGGGGGTAGCTGGAAAACTGTTTTTT.

V and J are TRBV7-8 and TRBJ2-3; perhaps TRBD2 as D (6 bases). From germline, CDR1 is SGHVS and CDR2 FQNEAQ. This CDR3 spans 14 amino acids. V lost 2 bases and J 5 bases, leaving 11 bases between the germline ends. The CDR3 sequence is CASSLSGEKDTQYF. The DNA for the CDR3 is TGTGCCAGCAGCTTATCGGGGGAGAAAGATACGCAGTATTTT.

This rearrangement joins TRBV27 to TRBJ2-1; possibly TRBD1 for D (6 bases). Trimming took 3 bases from V and 11 from J, leaving 29 bases between them. Germline V CDR1 and CDR2: MNHEY, SMNVEV (reference sequence). CDR3 length equals 18 residues. The CDR3 DNA sequence: TGTGCCAGCAGTTTCATACGGCCCACAGGGTTAGGTGGAGAAAAGCAGTTCTTC. This codes for CASSFIRPTGLGGEKQFF.

The chain is built from TRBV30 and TRBJ1-5, with D hard to call. Germline V gene data show CDR1 as GTSNPN and CDR2 as SVGIG (reference sequence). V lost 0 bases and J 5 bases, leaving 8 bases between the germline ends. The CDR3 is 13 amino acids. In DNA form, the CDR3 reads TGTGCCTGGAGTGTAGAGTCCGATCAGCCCCAGCATTTT. This codes for CAWSVESDQPQHF.

The chain uses TRBV5-6 and TRBJ1-2; perhaps TRBD1 as D (5 bases). The CDR3 has 13 amino acids. Trimming stripped 0 bases from V and 5 bases from J, with 8 bases between. Germline V gives CDR1 SGHDT, CDR2 YYEEEE. The CDR3 sequence: CASSLGTSYGYTF. In DNA form, the CDR3 reads TGTGCCAGCAGCTTGGGGACAAGTTATGGCTACACCTTC.

This clone was recorded a few times. The chain has TRBV7-9 and TRBJ1-2, with TRBD1 matching over 10 bases. This CDR3 spans 13 amino acids. V trimming: 1 base; J trimming: 7 bases; junction bases outside the gene matches: 0. Germline V gene data show CDR1 as SEHNR and CDR2 as FQNEAQ (reference sequence). Here the CDR3 DNA reads TGTGCCAGCAGCTTAGGACAGGGGGCTGGCTACACCTTC. Translating gives CASSLGQGAGYTF.